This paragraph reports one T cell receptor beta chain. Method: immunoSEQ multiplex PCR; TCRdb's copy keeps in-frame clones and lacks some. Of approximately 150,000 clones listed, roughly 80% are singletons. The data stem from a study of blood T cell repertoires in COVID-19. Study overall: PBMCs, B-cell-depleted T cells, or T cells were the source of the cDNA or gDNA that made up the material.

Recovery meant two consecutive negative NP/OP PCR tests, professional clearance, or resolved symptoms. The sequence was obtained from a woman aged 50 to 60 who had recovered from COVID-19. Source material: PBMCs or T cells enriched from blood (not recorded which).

In DNA, the CDR3 is TGTGCCAGCAGCAGAGACAGGGGGCAATCATGGCCCCAGCATTTT. It is translated as CASSRDRGQSWPQHF. This chain connects TRBV11-2 to TRBJ1-5; 10 bases are a match to TRBD1. With 5 bases clipped from V and 9 bases from J, the junction kept 10 bases outside the gene matches. CDR3 length: 15 residues. Germline lookup yields CDR1 SGHAT and CDR2 FQNNGV.